One and the same sample provided the 30 T cell receptor beta chains below, sequenced in a study of Graves' ophthalmopathy and Graves' hyperthyroidism. Amplification from RNA transcripts yielded the TCR beta CDR3 regions. First-round RT-PCR employed HTBI primers, with a second-round multiplex PCR after it. TCRdb itself ran the multiplex PCR reads through MiXCR, one entry per CDR3 protein. This sample has over a million distinct CDR3 sequences, with less than 45% found just once. The specimen was peripheral blood or thyroid tissue (not recorded which). The source of these receptors is an adult man with Graves' hyperthyroidism.

As to this clonotype: With a much larger clone just one base away, this may be a read error. This rearrangement joins TRBV25-1 to TRBJ1-2; no clear D. Germline V gene lookup returns CDR1 MGHDK and CDR2 SYGVNS. This CDR3 is built from 15 residues. The CDR3 DNA reads as TGTGCCAGCAGCTTAGCGGGCGGGGTTGCCTATGGCTACTCCTTC. It encodes CASSLAGGVAYGYSF.

V is TRBV5-1 and J is TRBJ1-1, with D possibly TRBD1 on 5 matching bases. V shed 4 bases and J shed 5 bases, with 15 bases lying between them. CDR3 size: 14 residues. From germline, CDR1 is SGHRS and CDR2 YFSETQ. The CDR3 sequence is CASSLQGDETEAFF. The CDR3, as DNA: TGCGCCAGCAGCCTCCAGGGTGATGAAACTGAAGCTTTCTTT.

Only a few counts were recorded for this clonotype. This chain links TRBV10-3 with TRBJ1-5, with 8 bases matching TRBD1. Trimming removed 10 bases from V and 4 bases from J; junction bases left unmatched: 6. CDR1 is ENHRY and CDR2 is SYGVKD in the germline V gene. CDR3 length: 13 amino acids. CDR3 amino acids: CATKQGGNQPQHF. In nucleotides, the CDR3 is TGTGCCACTAAACAGGGGGGGAATCAGCCCCAGCATTTT.

This clonotype appeared a few times. J is TRBJ2-2 and V is TRBV6-6; unclear D gene. Germline assignment: CDR1 MNHNY and CDR2 SVGAGI (reference sequence). This CDR3 region has 14 residues. The ends were cut back, 6 bases at V and 1 base at J, with 9 bases in the middle. This chain's CDR3 is CASRQSQNTGELFF. CDR3 bases: TGTGCCAGCAGGCAGAGCCAGAACACCGGGGAGCTGTTTTTT.

This clonotype was seen at least ten times. This chain joins TRBV19 and TRBJ1-1; 9 bases fit TRBD1. The CDR3 has 13 residues. The J segment lost 12 bases and the V segment lost 7 bases, leaving 12 bases of the junction unmatched. Germline V lookup: CDR1 LNHDA, CDR2 SQIVND (reference sequence). The CDR3 here is CASTLGTGRLSFF. The CDR3 bases are TGTGCCAGTACCCTCGGGACAGGGCGTCTCTCTTTCTTT.

The chain is built from TRBV11-2 and TRBJ1-5; D possibly corresponds to TRBD1 (5 bases). This CDR3 is built from 15 residues. CDR1 and CDR2 (germline): SGHAT, FQNNGV. With 0 bases removed from V and 3 bases from J, the gap between germline ends came to 9 bases. CDR3 residues: CASSLDRGINQPQHF. CDR3 sequence (DNA): TGTGCCAGCAGCTTAGATAGGGGAATCAATCAGCCCCAGCATTTT.

CDR3 DNA sequence: TGCGCCAGCGGGGGACAGGGATCTCCTATCGAGCAGTACTTC. As protein: CASGGQGSPIEQYF. This chain uses TRBV10-2 with TRBJ2-7, with TRBD1 matching 9 bases. From germline, CDR1 is WSHSY and CDR2 SAAADI. The CDR3 covers 14 residues. With V trimmed by 8 bases and J by 6 bases, 11 bases remained unmatched.

The chain is built from TRBV4-1 and TRBJ1-1; TRBD1 is a possible D gene (6 bases). This CDR3 comprises 15 residues. The germline V gene has CDR1 MGHRA and CDR2 YSYEKL. With 1 base removed from V and 1 base from J, the gap between germline ends came to 10 bases. CDR3 sequence reads: CASSQVQGANTEAFF. The CDR3 DNA follows: TGCGCCAGCAGCCAAGTACAGGGAGCGAACACTGAAGCTTTCTTT.

This CDR3 reads CASSETGGEDGYTF. CDR3 in DNA: TGTGCCAGCAGTGAAACAGGGGGCGAGGATGGCTACACCTTC. The chain carries TRBV25-1 and TRBJ1-2; TRBD1 matches at 9 bases. The trim removed 2 bases at V and 6 bases at J, leaving 4 bases unmatched. This CDR3 has 14 amino acids. Germline V gene sequence: CDR1 MGHDK, CDR2 SYGVNS.

As regards this clonotype: It may be a read error: a sequence one base away is much more abundant. The V and J genes are TRBV7-8 and TRBJ1-6; 9 nucleotides align to TRBD1. The CDR3 totals 16 residues. Germline assignment: CDR1 SGHVS and CDR2 FQNEAQ. V was pared by 5 bases and J by 5 bases, with 7 bases of the junction left unmatched. The DNA of the CDR3 is TGTGCCAGCAGCGCCGGGGACAGGGCGAATAATTCACCCCTCCACTTT. Amino acids: CASSAGDRANNSPLHF.

The chain joins TRBV12-3 or TRBV12-4 to TRBJ2-5, with a weak D call TRBD2 (7 bases). V was pared by 5 bases and J by 5 bases, with 15 bases between. The CDR3 runs 14 residues. In nucleotides, the CDR3 is TGTGCCAGCAGTGACGACAAGGGGGGGGAGACCCAGTACTTC. This translates into CASSDDKGGETQYF.

About this clonotype: This may be a read error: a much more frequent sequence differs by one nucleotide. The chain combines TRBV20-1 with TRBJ2-5, with TRBD2 matching over 10 bases. The germline gives CDR1 DFQATT, CDR2 SNEGSKA (reference sequence). The V segment lost 5 bases and the J segment 5 bases; nucleotides outside the gene matches: 11. The CDR3 has 15 residues. The CDR3 DNA is TGCAGTGCTGGAGTCCTAGCGGGGGTCGGGGAGACCCAGTACTTC. As protein: CSAGVLAGVGETQYF.

The sample holds many counts of this clonotype. The chain combines TRBV20-1 with TRBJ2-5; TRBD1 is a possible D gene (5 bases). Per the germline V gene, CDR1 is DFQATT and CDR2 is SNEGSKA (reference sequence). The CDR3 totals 13 residues. Trimming pared 0 bases from V and 2 bases from J, leaving 7 bases between. Here the CDR3 reads CSARDRQQETQYF. The CDR3 DNA is TGCAGTGCTAGAGATCGACAGCAAGAGACCCAGTACTTC.

This clonotype was picked up a small number of times. A read error may be the cause here, since a much bigger clone is one base away. The V gene is TRBV10-3, the J gene TRBJ1-1; 9 bases fit TRBD1. Germline CDR1 reads ENHRY; CDR2 reads SYGVKD. The CDR3 loop spans 15 amino acids. The J segment lost 1 base and the V segment lost 5 bases, leaving 5 bases of the junction unmatched. This CDR3 is CAISLRTGANTEAFF. The CDR3 DNA is TGTGCCATCAGTTTAAGGACAGGGGCGAACACTGAAGCTTTCTTT.

V usage is TRBV11-2 and J usage is TRBJ2-5; D gene uncertain. V lost 6 bases and J 2 bases, leaving 13 bases between the germline ends. CDR1 is SGHAT, CDR2 FQNNGV, per germline. The CDR3 consists of 14 residues. Here the CDR3 reads CASRSDGPQETQYF. CDR3 in DNA: TGTGCCAGCAGATCCGATGGGCCTCAAGAGACCCAGTACTTC. Based on the CDR3 plus reference TRBV11-2 and TRBJ2-5, the full variable domain is EAGVAQSPRYKIIEKRQSVAFWCNPISGHATLYWYQQILGQGPKLLIQFQNNGVVDDSQLPKDRFSAERLKGVDSTLKIQPAKLEDSAVYLCASRSDGPQETQYFGPGTRLLVL.

This chain links TRBV13 with TRBJ1-6; D possibly corresponds to TRBD1 (6 bases). V was clipped by 5 bases and J by 5 bases, with 13 bases between them. Germline assignment: CDR1 PRHDT and CDR2 FYEKMQ (reference sequence). The length of the CDR3 is 15 residues. In DNA, the CDR3 is TGTGCCAGCAGCAGTTGGACAGAGGATAATTCACCCCTCCACTTT. It yields the protein CASSSWTEDNSPLHF.

This clonotype was seen at least ten times. This chain links TRBV7-9 with TRBJ1-2; TRBD1 matches at 7 bases. This CDR3 spans 15 amino acids. Germline CDR1 is SEHNR and CDR2 is FQNEAQ (reference sequence). J was trimmed by 8 bases and V by 4 bases; bases with no gene match: 13. CDR3 in amino acids: CASSSYGEGATGYTF. CDR3 nucleotide sequence: TGTGCCAGCAGCTCCTATGGTGAGGGGGCGACCGGCTACACCTTC.

About this clonotype: A junction boundary mismatches the germline segment, possibly from a read error. The genes are TRBV10-3 and TRBJ2-5, with 7 bases identical to TRBD1. CDR3 length: 14 residues. Germline CDR1 is ENHRY and CDR2 is SYGVKD. CDR3 sequence (DNA): TGTGCCAGCAGTTCACCGGGACAGTCAGAGACCCAGTACTTC. Protein: CASSSPGQSETQYF.

This clonotype was counted many times. J is TRBJ2-5 and V is TRBV5-6; D gene uncertain. Trimming took off 1 base at V and 1 base at J, with 8 bases between the two ends. The CDR3 consists of 14 residues. The germline V gene encodes CDR1 SGHDT and CDR2 YYEEEE. This CDR3 is CASSLPDLQETQYF. DNA of the CDR3: TGTGCCAGCAGCTTGCCCGATCTCCAAGAGACCCAGTACTTC.

The chain uses TRBV11-2 and TRBJ2-5, with 8 bases that match TRBD2. The CDR3 has 16 amino acids. V trimming: 6 bases; J trimming: 1 base; junction bases outside the gene matches: 10. Germline V lookup: CDR1 SGHAT, CDR2 FQNNGV. The CDR3 bases are TGTGCCAGCAGACGAGTTGATACTAGCGGCCAAGAGACCCAGTACTTC. Amino acid sequence: CASRRVDTSGQETQYF.

The chain employs TRBV28 and TRBJ1-2; possibly TRBD1 for D (5 bases). CDR1 MDHEN and CDR2 SYDVKM come from the germline V gene. CDR3 size: 16 residues. Deletions cut 2 bases from V and 4 bases from J, with 17 bases between. The DNA of the CDR3 is TGTGCCAGCAGTTTAACTACAGGCCCCGGCAGCTATGGCTACACCTTC. It encodes CASSLTTGPGSYGYTF.

To note about this clonotype: This clone may be a read error of a much larger clone one base away. The CDR3 coding sequence is TGTGCCAGCAGTGAAGCGCTGGGTCGGGCGGAGCTGTTTTTT. This codes for CASSEALGRAELFF. J is TRBJ2-2 and V is TRBV2; D is unresolved. The germline CDR1 and CDR2 sequences are SNHLY and FYNNEI. CDR3 length: 14 residues. V lost 0 bases to trimming and J lost 10 bases, with 12 bases between them.

This clonotype was detected many times. The gene calls are TRBV6-5 and TRBJ1-2; 7 bases are a match to TRBD1. The J segment lost 6 bases and the V segment lost 6 bases, leaving 7 bases of the junction unmatched. CDR3 size: 13 residues. Germline V lookup: CDR1 MNHEY, CDR2 SVGAGI. CDR3 DNA: TGTGCCAGCAGCTATGGGACAGATGATGGCTACACCTTC. Protein: CASSYGTDDGYTF.

This clonotype came up a few times. The V gene is TRBV11-2, the J gene TRBJ2-5, with 8 bases aligning to TRBD2. Unmatched junction bases numbered 8, after V lost 2 bases and J lost 3 bases. This CDR3 region has 16 residues. Looked up from germline, CDR1 is SGHAT and CDR2 is FQNNGV. The CDR3 nucleotides are TGTGCCAGCAGCTTATGGCCCGGGGGGGGTGAAGAGACCCAGTACTTC. This gives the protein CASSLWPGGGEETQYF.

The chain employs TRBV2 and TRBJ1-5; TRBD1 aligns across 7 bases. CDR1 is SNHLY and CDR2 is FYNNEI in the germline V gene. This CDR3 is built from 13 residues. With V trimmed by 8 bases and J by 5 bases, 6 bases remained unmatched. The CDR3 spells CASVGGGHQPQHF. DNA of the CDR3: TGTGCCAGCGTCGGAGGGGGCCATCAGCCCCAGCATTTT.

At least ten counts were recorded for this clonotype. The chain links TRBV2 to TRBJ1-1, with 8 positions matching TRBD1. The germline V gene has CDR1 SNHLY and CDR2 FYNNEI. The V and J ends lost 7 bases and 5 bases, in that order; junction bases with no gene match: 6. The CDR3 has 13 residues. This chain's CDR3 is CASTGQGGTEAFF. As DNA, the CDR3 is TGTGCCAGCACCGGACAGGGAGGAACTGAAGCTTTCTTT.

As for this clonotype: A clone one base away is much larger, so this may be a read error. V and J are TRBV4-3 and TRBJ1-2; D perhaps matches TRBD1 (6 bases). Germline V gene sequence: CDR1 LGHNA, CDR2 YSLEER. The CDR3 is 15 residues long. DNA for the CDR3: TGCGCCAGCAGCCAAGAGGGGGCAGAACCTTATGACTACACCTTC. It translates to CASSQEGAEPYDYTF.

This clonotype was counted ten times or more. This chain joins TRBV10-2 and TRBJ1-1, with unresolved D. The CDR3 extends over 15 amino acids. V lost 3 bases and J lost 0, with 11 bases in between. Per germline, CDR1 WSHSY and CDR2 SAAADI. The CDR3: CASSDIQAMNTEAFF. In DNA form, the CDR3 reads TGCGCCAGCAGTGACATTCAGGCAATGAACACTGAAGCTTTCTTT.

This clonotype was detected a few times. The chain employs TRBV15 and TRBJ2-5; D unresolved. The CDR3 length is 15 residues. V was clipped by 0 bases and J by 0 bases, with 8 bases between them. Germline CDR1 is LNHNV and CDR2 is YYDKDF (reference sequence). CDR3 nucleotide sequence: TGTGCCACCAGCAGAGAACGCAAGTACCAAGAGACCCAGTACTTC. It codes for CATSRERKYQETQYF.

This clonotype was seen many times. The chain links TRBV4-3 to TRBJ1-1; D is unclear. CDR3 length: 12 residues. From germline, CDR1 is LGHNA and CDR2 YSLEER. V was pared by 4 bases and J by 8 bases, with 11 bases between. The CDR3 bases are TGCGCCAGCAGCCCAACGGCTGGGGAAGCTTTCTTT. It is translated as CASSPTAGEAFF.